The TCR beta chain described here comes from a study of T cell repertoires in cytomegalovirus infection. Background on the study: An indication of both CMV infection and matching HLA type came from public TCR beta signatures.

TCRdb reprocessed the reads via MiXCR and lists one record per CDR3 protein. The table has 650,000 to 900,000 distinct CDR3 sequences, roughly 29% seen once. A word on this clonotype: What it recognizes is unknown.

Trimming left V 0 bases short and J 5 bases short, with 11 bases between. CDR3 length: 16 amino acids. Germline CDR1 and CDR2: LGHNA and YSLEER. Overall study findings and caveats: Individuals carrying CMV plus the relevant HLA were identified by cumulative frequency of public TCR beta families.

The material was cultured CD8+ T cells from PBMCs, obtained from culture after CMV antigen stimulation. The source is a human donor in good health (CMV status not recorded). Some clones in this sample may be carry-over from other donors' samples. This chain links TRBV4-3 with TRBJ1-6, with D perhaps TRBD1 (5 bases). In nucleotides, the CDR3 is TGCGCCAGCAGCCAAGAACCGGGGGAAGATAATTCACCCCTCCACTTT. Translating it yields CASSQEPGEDNSPLHF.